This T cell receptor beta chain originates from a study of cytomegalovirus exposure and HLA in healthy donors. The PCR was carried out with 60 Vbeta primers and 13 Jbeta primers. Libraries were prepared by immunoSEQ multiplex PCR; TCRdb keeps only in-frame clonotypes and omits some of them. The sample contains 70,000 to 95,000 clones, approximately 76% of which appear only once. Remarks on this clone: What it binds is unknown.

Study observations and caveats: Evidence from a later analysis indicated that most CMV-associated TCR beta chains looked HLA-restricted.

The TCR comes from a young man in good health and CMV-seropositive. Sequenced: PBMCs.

The CDR3, as DNA: TGTGCCAGCACCCCTGTGGCGGGGGGCACAGATACGCAGTATTTT. Translated, it gives CASTPVAGGTDTQYF. This chain links TRBV2 with TRBJ2-3, with TRBD2 matching 7 bases. J lost 1 base, V lost 7 bases, and 8 bases had no gene match. Germline loops: CDR1 SNHLY, CDR2 FYNNEI. There are 15 residues in the CDR3.